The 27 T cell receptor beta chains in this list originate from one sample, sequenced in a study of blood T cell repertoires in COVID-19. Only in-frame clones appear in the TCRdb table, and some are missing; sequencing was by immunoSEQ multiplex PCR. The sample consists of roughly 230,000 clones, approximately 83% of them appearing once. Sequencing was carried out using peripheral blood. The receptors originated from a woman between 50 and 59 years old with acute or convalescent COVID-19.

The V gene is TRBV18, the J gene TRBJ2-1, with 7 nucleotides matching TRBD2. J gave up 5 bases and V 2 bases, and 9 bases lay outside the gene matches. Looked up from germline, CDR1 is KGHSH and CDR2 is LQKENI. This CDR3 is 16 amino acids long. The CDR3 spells CASSPVPPSGNNEQFF. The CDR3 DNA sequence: TGTGCCAGCTCACCAGTACCTCCAAGCGGGAACAATGAGCAGTTCTTC. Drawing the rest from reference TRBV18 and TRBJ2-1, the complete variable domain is NAGVMQNPRHLVRRRGQEARLRCSPMKGHSHVYWYRQLPEEGLKFMVYLQKENIIDESGMPKERFSAEFPKEGPSILRIQQVVRGDSAAYFCASSPVPPSGNNEQFFGPGTRLTVL.

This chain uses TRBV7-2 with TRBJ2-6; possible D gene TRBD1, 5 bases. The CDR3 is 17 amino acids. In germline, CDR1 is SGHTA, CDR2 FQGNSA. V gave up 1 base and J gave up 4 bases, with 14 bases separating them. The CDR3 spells CASSLVPPGLGANVLTF. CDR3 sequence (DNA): TGTGCCAGCAGCTTAGTCCCCCCAGGGCTCGGGGCCAACGTCCTGACTTTC.

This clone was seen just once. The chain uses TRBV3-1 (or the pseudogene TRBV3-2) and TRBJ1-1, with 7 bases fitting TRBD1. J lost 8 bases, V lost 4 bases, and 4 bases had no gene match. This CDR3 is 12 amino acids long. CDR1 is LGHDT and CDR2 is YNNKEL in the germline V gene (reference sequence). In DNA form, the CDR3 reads TGTGCCAGCAGCCCTCCAGGGGGAGAAGCTTTCTTT. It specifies CASSPPGGEAFF.

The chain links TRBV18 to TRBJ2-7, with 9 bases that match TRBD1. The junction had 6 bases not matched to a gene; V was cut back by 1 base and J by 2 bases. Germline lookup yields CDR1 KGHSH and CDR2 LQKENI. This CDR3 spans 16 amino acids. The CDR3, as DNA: TGTGCCAGCTCACCACTGGGGGGGACAGGGCCCTACGAGCAGTACTTC. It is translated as CASSPLGGTGPYEQYF.

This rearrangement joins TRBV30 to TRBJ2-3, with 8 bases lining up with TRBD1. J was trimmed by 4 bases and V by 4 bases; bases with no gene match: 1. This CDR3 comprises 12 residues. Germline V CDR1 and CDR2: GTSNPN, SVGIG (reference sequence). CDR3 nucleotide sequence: TGTGCCTGGACAGGGGGCCCAGATACGCAGTATTTT. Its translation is CAWTGGPDTQYF.

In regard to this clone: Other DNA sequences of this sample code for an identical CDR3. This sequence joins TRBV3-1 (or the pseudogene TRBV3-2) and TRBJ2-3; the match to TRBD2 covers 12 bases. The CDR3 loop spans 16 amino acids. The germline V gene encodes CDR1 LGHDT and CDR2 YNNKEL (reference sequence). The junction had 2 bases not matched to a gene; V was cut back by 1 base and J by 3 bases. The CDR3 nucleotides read TGTGCCAGCAGCCAAGCGCTAGCGGGAGGGACAGATACGCAGTATTTT. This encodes CASSQALAGGTDTQYF.

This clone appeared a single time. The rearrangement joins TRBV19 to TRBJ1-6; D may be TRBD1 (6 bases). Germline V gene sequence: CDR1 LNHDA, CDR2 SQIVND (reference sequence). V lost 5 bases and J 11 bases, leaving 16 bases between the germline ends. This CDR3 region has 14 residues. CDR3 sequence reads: CASSPRGGMAPLHF. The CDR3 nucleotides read TGTGCCAGTAGTCCCCGGGGGGGCATGGCACCCCTCCACTTT. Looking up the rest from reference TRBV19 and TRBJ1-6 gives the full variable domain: DGGITQSPKYLFRKEGQNVTLSCEQNLNHDAMYWYRQDPGQGLRLIYYSQIVNDFQKGDIAEGYSVSREKKESFPLTVTSAQKNPTAFYLCASSPRGGMAPLHFGNGTRLTVT.

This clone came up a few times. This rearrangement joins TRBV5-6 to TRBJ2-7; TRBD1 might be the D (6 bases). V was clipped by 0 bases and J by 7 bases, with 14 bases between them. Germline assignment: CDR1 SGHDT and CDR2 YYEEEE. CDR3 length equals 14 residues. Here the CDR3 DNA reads TGTGCCAGCAGCTTGGTTTTGGGGGCGAGAGAGCAGTACTTC. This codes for CASSLVLGAREQYF.

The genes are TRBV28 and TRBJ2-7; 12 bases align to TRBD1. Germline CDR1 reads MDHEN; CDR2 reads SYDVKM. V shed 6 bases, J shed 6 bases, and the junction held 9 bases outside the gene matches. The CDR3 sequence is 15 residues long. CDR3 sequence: CASSPPGQGAFEQYF. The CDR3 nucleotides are TGTGCCAGCAGCCCACCGGGACAGGGGGCTTTCGAGCAGTACTTC.

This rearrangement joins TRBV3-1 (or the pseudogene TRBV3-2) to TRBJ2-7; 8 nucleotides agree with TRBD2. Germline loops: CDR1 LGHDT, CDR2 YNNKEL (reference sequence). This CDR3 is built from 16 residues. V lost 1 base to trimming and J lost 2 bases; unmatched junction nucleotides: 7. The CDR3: CASSQGGGGCAYEQYF. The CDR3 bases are TGTGCCAGCAGCCAAGGGGGCGGGGGGTGCGCCTACGAGCAGTACTTC.

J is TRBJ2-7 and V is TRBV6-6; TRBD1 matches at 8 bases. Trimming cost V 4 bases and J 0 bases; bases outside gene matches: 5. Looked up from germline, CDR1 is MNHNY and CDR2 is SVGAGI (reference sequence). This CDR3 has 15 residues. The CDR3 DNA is TGTGCCAGCAGTTCCACGGACAGGGTCTCCTACGAGCAGTACTTC. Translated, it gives CASSSTDRVSYEQYF.

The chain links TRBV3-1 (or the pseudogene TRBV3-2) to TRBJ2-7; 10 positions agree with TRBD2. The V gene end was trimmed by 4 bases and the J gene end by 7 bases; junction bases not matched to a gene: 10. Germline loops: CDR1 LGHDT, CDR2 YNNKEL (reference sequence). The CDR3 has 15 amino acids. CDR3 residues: CASSLGTSETREQYF. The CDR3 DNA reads TGTGCCAGCAGCCTCGGGACTAGCGAGACGAGGGAGCAGTACTTC.

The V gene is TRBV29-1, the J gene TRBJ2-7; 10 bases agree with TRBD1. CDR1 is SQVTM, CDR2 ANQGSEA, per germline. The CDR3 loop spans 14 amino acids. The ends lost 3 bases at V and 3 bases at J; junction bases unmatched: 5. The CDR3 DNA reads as TGCAGCGTTGAGTTGGGACAGGGGAACTACGAGCAGTACTTC. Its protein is CSVELGQGNYEQYF.

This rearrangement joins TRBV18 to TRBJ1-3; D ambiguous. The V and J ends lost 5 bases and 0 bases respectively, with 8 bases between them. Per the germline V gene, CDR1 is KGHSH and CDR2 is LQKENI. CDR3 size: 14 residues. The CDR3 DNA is TGTGCCAGCTCAGTAATGAGCTCTGGAAACACCATATATTTT. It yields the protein CASSVMSSGNTIYF.

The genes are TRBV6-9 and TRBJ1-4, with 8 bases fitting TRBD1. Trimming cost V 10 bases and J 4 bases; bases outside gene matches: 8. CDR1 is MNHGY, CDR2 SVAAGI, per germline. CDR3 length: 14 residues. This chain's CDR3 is CATTGDRLNEKLFF. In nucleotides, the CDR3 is TGTGCCACCACCGGGGACAGGCTTAATGAAAAACTGTTTTTT.

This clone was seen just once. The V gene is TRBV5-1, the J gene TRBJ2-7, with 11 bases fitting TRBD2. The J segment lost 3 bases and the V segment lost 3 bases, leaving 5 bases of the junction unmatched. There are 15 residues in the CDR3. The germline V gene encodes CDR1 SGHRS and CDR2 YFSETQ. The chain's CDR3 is CASSWGTSGGYEQYF. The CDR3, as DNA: TGCGCCAGCAGCTGGGGGACTAGCGGAGGCTACGAGCAGTACTTC.

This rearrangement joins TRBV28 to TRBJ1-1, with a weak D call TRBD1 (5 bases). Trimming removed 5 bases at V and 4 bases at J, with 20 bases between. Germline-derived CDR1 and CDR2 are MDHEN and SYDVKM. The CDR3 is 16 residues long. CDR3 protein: CASSSAGGWDFTEAFF. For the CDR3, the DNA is TGTGCCAGCAGTAGCGCCGGGGGGTGGGACTTCACTGAAGCTTTCTTT.

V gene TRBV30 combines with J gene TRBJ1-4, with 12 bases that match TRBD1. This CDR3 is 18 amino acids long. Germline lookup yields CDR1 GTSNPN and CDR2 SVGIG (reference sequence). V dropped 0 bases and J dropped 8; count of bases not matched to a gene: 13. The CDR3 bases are TGTGCCTGGAGTGTACGTCTTGGGACAGGGGGCGGAGGGGAAAAACTGTTTTTT. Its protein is CAWSVRLGTGGGGEKLFF.

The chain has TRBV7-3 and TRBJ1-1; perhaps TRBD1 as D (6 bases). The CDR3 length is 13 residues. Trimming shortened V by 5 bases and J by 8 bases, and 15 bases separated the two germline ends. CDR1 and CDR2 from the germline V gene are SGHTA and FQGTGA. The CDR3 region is CASSPDSTSEAFF. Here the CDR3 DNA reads TGTGCCAGCAGCCCGGACAGCACCTCCGAAGCTTTCTTT. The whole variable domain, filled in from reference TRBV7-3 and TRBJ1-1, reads GAGVSQTPSNKVTEKGKYVELRCDPISGHTALYWYRQSLGQGPEFLIYFQGTGAADDSGLPNDRFFAVRPEGSVSTLKIQRTERGDSAVYLCASSPDSTSEAFFGQGTRLTVV.

In DNA form, the CDR3 reads TGTGCCACCAGCAGGCTACTTGGACAGGGGGGCGGCTACACCTTC. Residues: CATSRLLGQGGGYTF. The chain recombines TRBV15 with TRBJ1-2; 10 nucleotides line up with TRBD1. This CDR3 has 15 amino acids. Germline V gene data show CDR1 as LNHNV and CDR2 as YYDKDF (reference sequence). V was pared by 3 bases and J by 8 bases, with 9 bases of the junction left unmatched.

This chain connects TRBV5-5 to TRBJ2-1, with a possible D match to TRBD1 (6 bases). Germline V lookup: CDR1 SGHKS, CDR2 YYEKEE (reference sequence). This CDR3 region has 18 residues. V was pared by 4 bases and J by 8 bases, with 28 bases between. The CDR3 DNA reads TGTGCCAGCAGCACGTCACCCCAGGGGTTGGGGAATTTGGATGAGCAGTTCTTC. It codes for CASSTSPQGLGNLDEQFF.

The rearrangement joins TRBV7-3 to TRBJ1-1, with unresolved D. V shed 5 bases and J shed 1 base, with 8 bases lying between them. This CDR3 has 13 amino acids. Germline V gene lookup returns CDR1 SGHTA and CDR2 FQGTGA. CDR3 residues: CASSPGGNTEAFF. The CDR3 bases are TGTGCCAGCAGCCCCGGAGGGAACACTGAAGCTTTCTTT.

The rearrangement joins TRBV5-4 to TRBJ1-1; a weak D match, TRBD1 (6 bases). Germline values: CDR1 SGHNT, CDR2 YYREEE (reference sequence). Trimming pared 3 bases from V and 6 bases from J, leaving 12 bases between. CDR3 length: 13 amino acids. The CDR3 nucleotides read TGTGCCAGCAGCTGGAATGACAGGCCTGAAGCTTTCTTT. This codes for CASSWNDRPEAFF.

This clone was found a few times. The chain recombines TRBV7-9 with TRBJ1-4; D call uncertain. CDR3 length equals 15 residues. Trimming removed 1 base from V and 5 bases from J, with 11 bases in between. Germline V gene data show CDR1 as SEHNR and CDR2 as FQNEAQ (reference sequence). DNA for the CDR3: TGTGCCAGCAGCTTAGAGCAGGCCAGGAATGAAAAACTGTTTTTT. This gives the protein CASSLEQARNEKLFF.

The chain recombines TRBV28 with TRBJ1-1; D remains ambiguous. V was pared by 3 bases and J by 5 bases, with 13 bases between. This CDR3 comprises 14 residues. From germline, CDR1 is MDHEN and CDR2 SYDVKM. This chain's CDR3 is CASSLFLPGTEAFF. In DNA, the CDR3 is TGTGCCAGCAGTTTGTTCCTGCCGGGGACTGAAGCTTTCTTT.

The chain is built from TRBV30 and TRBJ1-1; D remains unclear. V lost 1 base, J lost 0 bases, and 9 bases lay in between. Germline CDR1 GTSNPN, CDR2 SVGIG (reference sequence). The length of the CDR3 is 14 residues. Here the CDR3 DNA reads TGTGCCTGGAGTGGTGACACAATGAACACTGAAGCTTTCTTT. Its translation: CAWSGDTMNTEAFF.

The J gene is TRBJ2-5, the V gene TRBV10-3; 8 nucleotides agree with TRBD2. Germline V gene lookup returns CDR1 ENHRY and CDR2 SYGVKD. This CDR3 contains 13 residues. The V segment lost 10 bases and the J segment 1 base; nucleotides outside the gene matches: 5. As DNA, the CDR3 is TGTGCCACGCTAGCGGGCCTCCAAGAGACCCAGTACTTC. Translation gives CATLAGLQETQYF.